These T cell receptor beta chains were read from a single sample in a study of T cell responses to AZD1222 COVID-19 vaccine. The table came from immunoSEQ multiplex PCR; TCRdb's copy has only in-frame clones and leaves some out. This table has about 62,000 clones, about 70% appearing once. Source: peripheral blood, taken on day 0 of AZD1222 vaccination. The receptors here all came from an adult in good health. The CDR3 runs from the conserved cysteine through the conserved F or W. A D gene is named only where the DNA matches it firmly. Size tells how often a clone was seen (once, few, many) or the class of an expanded clone, and some rows leave it out.

clone_size	v_call	j_call	d_call	cdr3_length	cdr3_aa	cdr3_nt
.	TRBV5-5	TRBJ1-5	TRBD1	15	CASSLTGDSNQPQHF	TGTGCCAGCAGCCTTACAGGGGATAGCAATCAGCCCCAGCATTTT
.	TRBV28	TRBJ1-1	.	14	CASRGGAANTEAFF	TGTGCCAGCAGGGGGGGGGCGGCGAACACTGAAGCTTTCTTT
.	TRBV18	TRBJ2-7	.	12	CASSPRVNEQYF	TGTGCCAGCTCACCTAGGGTGAACGAGCAGTACTTC
medium-sized	TRBV7-9	TRBJ2-1	.	12	CASSPSAVEQFF	TGTGCCAGCAGCCCAAGTGCCGTTGAGCAGTTCTTC
.	TRBV5-5	TRBJ1-2	TRBD1	15	CASSLAGQGDYGYTF	TGTGCCAGCAGCTTGGCGGGACAGGGTGACTATGGCTACACCTTC
.	TRBV4-3	TRBJ2-2	.	16	CASSQGAGKNTGELFF	TGCGCCAGCAGCCAAGGGGCAGGGAAGAACACCGGGGAGCTGTTTTTT
.	TRBV10-1	TRBJ1-1	.	14	CASSRQRMNTEAFF	TGCGCCAGCTCGAGACAGAGAATGAACACTGAAGCTTTCTTT
.	TRBV2	TRBJ1-5	.	15	CASSGRSLSNQPQHF	TGTGCCAGCAGTGGTCGCAGTCTAAGCAATCAGCCCCAGCATTTT
.	TRBV2	TRBJ2-1	.	14	CASSSLGGIDEQFF	TGTGCCAGCAGTTCCCTAGGAGGAATCGATGAGCAGTTCTTC
.	TRBV7-8	TRBJ2-2	.	16	CASSLAGWGGHGELFF	TGTGCCAGCAGCTTAGCGGGGTGGGGAGGTCACGGGGAGCTGTTTTTT
few	TRBV28	TRBJ2-7	TRBD2	14	CASSSPAGGLEQYF	TGTGCCAGCTCCTCCCCCGCGGGGGGCCTCGAGCAGTACTTC
.	TRBV7-9	TRBJ2-5	.	16	CASSLWSGDLQETQYF	TGTGCCAGCAGCTTATGGTCGGGGGATCTCCAAGAGACCCAGTACTTC
.	TRBV6-5	TRBJ2-7	TRBD2	15	CASEGLAGGRREQYF	TGTGCCAGCGAGGGACTAGCGGGGGGTAGGAGGGAGCAGTACTTC
.	TRBV10-3	TRBJ2-5	TRBD2	17	CAISATSTSGGPGTQYF	TGTGCCATCAGTGCGACCTCGACTAGCGGGGGGCCCGGGACCCAGTACTTC
.	TRBV6-6	TRBJ1-5	.	15	CASSYSLSSNQPQHF	TGTGCCAGCAGTTACAGCTTAAGTAGCAATCAGCCCCAGCATTTT
.	TRBV9	TRBJ2-1	TRBD2	15	CASSVGRGVYNEQFF	TGTGCCAGCAGCGTAGGGCGGGGGGTTTACAATGAGCAGTTCTTC
.	TRBV7-2	TRBJ2-3	.	15	CASSLGSSGTDTQYF	TGTGCCAGCAGCCTGGGAAGTAGCGGAACAGATACGCAGTATTTT
.	TRBV7-6	TRBJ2-1	TRBD2	15	CASSALAGGPHEQFF	TGTGCCAGCAGCGCACTAGCGGGGGGGCCCCATGAGCAGTTCTTC
.	TRBV7-9	TRBJ2-7	.	14	CASRNSRVGNEQYF	TGTGCCAGCAGAAATTCCCGGGTTGGCAACGAGCAGTACTTC
.	TRBV2	TRBJ2-7	.	14	CASSQTRGYGEQYF	TGTGCCAGCAGTCAAACAAGGGGTTATGGCGAGCAGTACTTC
.	TRBV28	TRBJ1-2	.	13	CASSTYVGSGYTF	TGTGCCAGCAGTACTTACGTTGGGAGTGGCTACACCTTC
.	TRBV9	TRBJ2-5	TRBD1	14	CASSGTGSRETQYF	TGTGCCAGCAGCGGGACAGGGTCACGGGAGACCCAGTACTTC
.	TRBV6-5	TRBJ2-7	.	13	CASMAQLMYEQYF	TGTGCCAGCATGGCTCAGCTAATGTACGAGCAGTACTTC
few	TRBV30	TRBJ2-2	TRBD2	14	CAGSGGPNTGELFF	TGTGCCGGAAGCGGGGGCCCGAACACCGGGGAGCTGTTTTTT
once	TRBV30	TRBJ1-2	TRBD1	18	CAWSVPGGSRGLNYGYTF	TGTGCCTGGAGTGTACCGGGCGGGAGTAGGGGGCTTAACTATGGCTACACCTTC
.	TRBV7-2	TRBJ1-1	TRBD1	15	CASSAGTGMNTEAFF	TGTGCCAGCAGCGCGGGGACAGGGATGAACACTGAAGCTTTCTTT